Listed here are 2 T cell receptor beta chains from one sample, sequenced in a study of blood T cell repertoires in COVID-19. Only in-frame clones appear in the TCRdb table, and some are missing; sequencing was by immunoSEQ multiplex PCR. The sample has roughly 76,000 clones, about 84% seen once. Sequences were obtained from peripheral blood. These receptors came from a human donor in a cohort sampled during active COVID-19.

The CDR3 loop reads CASSRQTGDNSPLHF. CDR3 DNA sequence: TGCGCCAGCAGCCGACAGACAGGGGATAATTCACCCCTCCACTTT. The J gene is TRBJ1-6, the V gene TRBV5-1; 8 bases map to TRBD1. V was clipped by 4 bases and J by 5 bases; unmatched bases: 5. This CDR3 contains 15 residues. CDR1 and CDR2 from the germline V gene are SGHRS and YFSETQ.

The chain employs TRBV6-5 and TRBJ2-7; the D gene is possibly TRBD2 (5 bases). CDR3 length: 12 residues. Per the germline V gene, CDR1 is MNHEY and CDR2 is SVGAGI. Deletions cut 6 bases from V and 2 bases from J, with 8 bases between. The CDR3 DNA follows: TGTGCCAGCAGAAGCGGTCCCTACGAGCAGTACTTC. It is translated as CASRSGPYEQYF.